Each of the 20 T cell receptor beta chains below was sequenced from the same sample in a study of blood T cells in healthy people across ages. Primed by a sample-barcoded 5' primer and a J-beta primer mix, a second PCR proceeded for about 6 to 12 cycles. Via MiXCR, TCRdb re-called the 5' RACE reads, giving one row per CDR3 protein. This sample has some 560,000 distinct CDR3 sequences, with over 25% found just once. The same specimen was also included in a second study, on T cells of mothers and their children.

Source material: blood. The receptors derive from a boy younger than 10 in good health.

This clonotype was seen more than once but under ten times. CDR3 nucleotides: TGCAGCGTTGGGGGGCCGGGGGAGCGGGACACCGGGGAGCTGTTTTTT. It yields the protein CSVGGPGERDTGELFF. The gene calls are TRBV29-1 and TRBJ2-2; either TRBD1 or TRBD2 may supply D (6 bases each). CDR1 SQVTM and CDR2 ANQGSEA come from the germline V gene. The CDR3 sequence is 16 residues long. The ends were cut back, 4 bases at V and 3 bases at J, with 18 bases in the middle.

The V and J genes are TRBV12-3 or TRBV12-4 and TRBJ2-1; 7 nucleotides align to TRBD1. Trimming at V came to 7 bases and at J to 5 bases, leaving 11 bases not matched to a gene. The CDR3 length is 15 residues. The CDR3 region is CASTASGTDNNEQFF. CDR3 coding DNA: TGTGCCAGCACCGCCTCAGGGACAGATAACAATGAGCAGTTCTTC.

This chain links TRBV12-3 or TRBV12-4 with TRBJ2-3; 10 bases are shared with TRBD2. This CDR3 spans 15 amino acids. V shed 6 bases and J 3 bases; nucleotides not matched to a gene: 6. CDR3 sequence: CASRSLAGLTDTQYF. CDR3 DNA sequence: TGTGCCAGCAGGTCACTAGCGGGGTTAACAGATACGCAGTATTTT.

The rearrangement joins TRBV30 to TRBJ2-5; TRBD2 might be the D (5 bases). The tail of the sequence fits TRBJ2-1 better, so the J call may be wrong. Germline V CDR1 and CDR2: GTSNPN, SVGIG (reference sequence). This CDR3 is 15 amino acids long. The CDR3 DNA sequence: TGTGCCTGGAGTGTACGTCGGGAACCTTACAATGAGCAGTTCTTC. Its translation is CAWSVRREPYNEQFF.

This chain joins TRBV29-1 and TRBJ2-7; TRBD1 might be the D (5 bases). CDR1 is SQVTM and CDR2 is ANQGSEA in the germline V gene. The CDR3 runs 11 residues. V lost 8 bases to trimming and J lost 6 bases, with 14 bases between them. CDR3 sequence (DNA): TGCAGCCTCAGTCCAGGGATCGAGCAGTACTTC. Translation gives CSLSPGIEQYF.

This clonotype was counted a few times. A read error may produce the germline difference seen at one junction end. The chain has TRBV18 and TRBJ2-3; D ambiguous. Germline CDR1 and CDR2: KGHSH and LQKENI. This CDR3 has 18 residues. CDR3 DNA sequence: TGTGCCAGCTCACCAGAGCTTGGTGTACAGAGCCTCACAGATACGCGGTATTTT. The encoded protein is CASSPELGVQSLTDTRYF. The full variable domain, its missing parts supplied by reference TRBV18 and TRBJ2-3, is NAGVMQNPRHLVRRRGQEARLRCSPMKGHSHVYWYRQLPEEGLKFMVYLQKENIIDESGMPKERFSAEFPKEGPSILRIQQVVRGDSAAYFCASSPELGVQSLTDTRYFGPGTRLTVL.

This clonotype was recorded a few times. V usage is TRBV18 and J usage is TRBJ2-1; the D is unclear. Germline lookup yields CDR1 KGHSH and CDR2 LQKENI. This CDR3 contains 13 residues. The V and J ends lost 2 bases and 6 bases respectively, with 8 bases between them. The CDR3 loop reads CASSPWEINEQFF. In nucleotides, the CDR3 is TGTGCCAGCTCACCATGGGAAATCAATGAGCAGTTCTTC. The full variable domain, completed using reference TRBV18 and TRBJ2-1, is NAGVMQNPRHLVRRRGQEARLRCSPMKGHSHVYWYRQLPEEGLKFMVYLQKENIIDESGMPKERFSAEFPKEGPSILRIQQVVRGDSAAYFCASSPWEINEQFFGPGTRLTVL.

The genes are TRBV7-9 and TRBJ2-7, with D tentatively TRBD2 (5 bases). Germline V gene lookup returns CDR1 SEHNR and CDR2 FQNEAQ (reference sequence). Deletions cut 4 bases from V and 2 bases from J, with 15 bases between. The CDR3 spans 15 residues. CDR3 sequence: CASSSNTEEAYEQYF. The CDR3 DNA reads TGTGCCAGCAGCTCCAACACGGAGGAGGCCTACGAGCAGTACTTC.

The chain joins TRBV9 to TRBJ2-2; TRBD2 is a possible D gene (6 bases). The CDR3 is 16 residues long. Germline CDR1 and CDR2: SGDLS and YYNGEE. V was trimmed by 4 bases and J by 2 bases, leaving 15 bases between them. In DNA form, the CDR3 reads TGTGCCAGCAGCATACCTGGAGGGATAAACACCGGGGAGCTGTTTTTT. This encodes CASSIPGGINTGELFF.

The V call is TRBV24-1, the J call TRBJ2-5; weak D call: TRBD1 (6 bases). The CDR3 runs 14 residues. V was pared by 3 bases and J by 5 bases, with 12 bases between. Germline lookup yields CDR1 KGHDR and CDR2 SFDVKD. CDR3 loop: CATSDPGVGETQYF. The DNA of the CDR3 is TGTGCCACCAGTGATCCAGGGGTTGGGGAGACCCAGTACTTC.

V gene TRBV12-3 or TRBV12-4 combines with J gene TRBJ2-3; TRBD1 matches at 7 bases. The V segment lost 4 bases and the J segment 6 bases; nucleotides outside the gene matches: 7. CDR3 length: 14 residues. This CDR3 reads CASSSIDRADTQYF. Here the CDR3 DNA reads TGTGCCAGCAGTTCCATCGACAGGGCCGATACGCAGTATTTT.

This clonotype has just a few counts. V gene TRBV11-3 combines with J gene TRBJ1-3; 7 nucleotides agree with TRBD1. Trimming removed 0 bases from V and 0 bases from J; junction bases left unmatched: 5. The CDR3 consists of 17 residues. The germline V gene has CDR1 SGHNT and CDR2 YENEEA. CDR3: CASSLEAGGGSGNTIYF. The CDR3 DNA follows: TGTGCCAGCAGCTTAGAAGCAGGGGGTGGCTCTGGAAACACCATATATTTT.

V and J are TRBV12-3 or TRBV12-4 and TRBJ1-5; no firm D call. The CDR3 consists of 13 residues. V was trimmed by 3 bases and J by 7 bases, leaving 10 bases between them. The CDR3 spells CASSLIGVQPQHF. Written as DNA, the CDR3 is TGTGCCAGCAGTTTGATTGGGGTCCAGCCCCAGCATTTT.

This rearrangement joins TRBV27 to TRBJ1-6, with D hard to call. CDR1 and CDR2 from the germline V gene are MNHEY and SMNVEV (reference sequence). The CDR3 has 15 residues. Deletions cut 4 bases from V and 1 base from J, with 8 bases between. This CDR3 is CASSSTPSYNSPLHF. The CDR3 DNA reads TGTGCCAGCAGTTCAACCCCTTCCTATAATTCACCCCTCCACTTT.

The chain combines TRBV7-2 with TRBJ2-1; TRBD2 matches at 9 bases. The length of the CDR3 is 14 residues. Germline V gene sequence: CDR1 SGHTA, CDR2 FQGNSA. The V and J ends lost 5 bases and 9 bases, in that order; junction bases with no gene match: 8. For the CDR3, the DNA is TGTGCCAGCAGCGGAAGCGGGAGGTATCGTGAGCAGTTCTTC. Translating gives CASSGSGRYREQFF.

This clonotype has just a few counts. This sequence joins TRBV20-1 and TRBJ1-2; D is perhaps TRBD1 (6 bases). Germline V gives CDR1 DFQATT, CDR2 SNEGSKA (reference sequence). The ends were cut back, 6 bases at V and 5 bases at J, with 16 bases in the middle. The CDR3 runs to 13 residues. For the CDR3, the DNA is TGCAGTGCCCACGACAGGTTGGGGTATGGCTACACCTTC. This codes for CSAHDRLGYGYTF.

A few counts support this clonotype. The chain combines TRBV2 with TRBJ1-1, with TRBD1 matching 7 bases. Germline V lookup: CDR1 SNHLY, CDR2 FYNNEI. The CDR3 covers 13 residues. Trimming at V came to 6 bases and at J to 4 bases, leaving 5 bases not matched to a gene. The CDR3 here is CASRGGRVTEAFF. CDR3 coding DNA: TGTGCCAGCAGAGGGGGCAGGGTCACTGAAGCTTTCTTT.

CDR3 sequence reads: CASRSTGGGVKLFF. Written as DNA, the CDR3 is TGTGCCAGCAGGTCAACAGGGGGTGGCGTAAAACTGTTTTTT. V usage is TRBV12-3 or TRBV12-4 and J usage is TRBJ1-4, with 8 bases aligning to TRBD1. The V gene end was trimmed by 6 bases and the J gene end by 10 bases; junction bases not matched to a gene: 10. CDR3 length: 14 amino acids.

This sequence joins TRBV6-5 and TRBJ2-3; D gene unclear. The CDR3 loop spans 14 amino acids. The germline V gene encodes CDR1 MNHEY and CDR2 SVGAGI. Trimming took 2 bases from V and 0 from J, leaving 6 bases between them. The DNA for the CDR3 is TGTGCCAGCAGTTACGCACTTAGCACAGATACGCAGTATTTT. Translated, it gives CASSYALSTDTQYF.

This clonotype was recorded a few times. V usage is TRBV3-1 and J usage is TRBJ2-7; perhaps TRBD2 as D (5 bases). Per the germline V gene, CDR1 is LGHDT and CDR2 is YNNKEL (reference sequence). Deletions cut 1 base from V and 3 bases from J, with 13 bases between. There are 15 residues in the CDR3. The CDR3 is CASSQVEDGFYEQYF. The CDR3 nucleotides read TGTGCCAGCAGCCAAGTGGAGGACGGATTCTACGAGCAGTACTTC.